This T cell receptor (beta chain) was sequenced in a study of early T cells in non-severe SARS-CoV-2 infection. Study-wide context: From unsorted whole blood, bulk RNA was sequenced, and the chains remained unpaired.

Whole-study findings and limits: VDJdb matching, biased toward anti-spike CD8 responses, missed private and CD4 specificities.

V was pared by 4 bases and J by 3 bases, with 6 bases between. The CDR3 consists of 11 residues. Germline V gene sequence: CDR1 GTSNPN, CDR2 SVGIG (reference sequence). For this clonotype: Its antigen is still unknown.

Molecules of cDNA were individually given unique molecular identifiers that were attached to them. TCRdb reanalysed the 5' RACE reads using MiXCR and keeps one entry per CDR3 protein. The sample holds about 20,000 distinct CDR3 sequences, roughly 4% seen once. The chain recombines TRBV30 with TRBJ1-1; D gene uncertain. The TCR originated in an adult who was a healthcare worker with PCR-confirmed SARS-CoV-2 infection or an uninfected control (not recorded which). Sequencing was carried out using whole blood. CDR3 in DNA: TGTGCCTGGAATCATGACACTGAAGCTTTCTTT. Its protein product is CAWNHDTEAFF.